The 25 T cell receptor beta chains given below trace back to one sample, sequenced in a study of cytomegalovirus exposure and HLA in healthy donors. Use of 60 Vbeta and 13 Jbeta primers characterized the PCR. Assay: immunoSEQ multiplex PCR; the TCRdb copy retains only in-frame clones and omits some. The table lists over 100,000 clones, under 85% of them singletons, with 4% to 5.5% in the top ten. Sequenced sample: PBMCs. Receptors were obtained from a young man in good health and CMV-seropositive.

This clone is classed as medium-sized. J is TRBJ1-1 and V is TRBV7-2; D uncertain. Trimming took 2 bases from V and 3 from J, leaving 7 bases between them. The CDR3 runs 13 residues. Germline CDR1 reads SGHTA; CDR2 reads FQGNSA. The DNA of the CDR3 is TGTGCCAGCAGCTTATCCCGTTACACTGAAGCTTTCTTT. This translates into CASSLSRYTEAFF.

The CDR3: CASSLATGSSSGNTIYF. CDR3 DNA sequence: TGCGCCAGCAGCTTGGCGACAGGGTCCAGCTCTGGAAACACCATATATTTT. The rearrangement links TRBV5-1 to TRBJ1-3; 7 bases line up with TRBD1. With V trimmed by 0 bases and J by 0 bases, 6 bases remained unmatched. Germline CDR1 SGHRS, CDR2 YFSETQ. CDR3 length: 17 residues.

The chain carries TRBV28 and TRBJ2-5; D remains ambiguous. The end of the DNA fits TRBJ2-7 better, so the J call may be wrong. Germline loops: CDR1 MDHEN, CDR2 SYDVKM. This CDR3 comprises 12 residues. The CDR3 loop is CASSPLNLEQYF. In DNA, the CDR3 is TGTGCCAGCAGTCCCCTGAATCTCGAGCAGTACTTC.

The rearrangement joins TRBV7-2 to TRBJ2-3, with 11 bases aligning to TRBD1. The CDR3 extends over 16 amino acids. Unmatched junction bases numbered 7, after V lost 5 bases and J lost 3 bases. In germline, CDR1 is SGHTA, CDR2 FQGNSA. The CDR3 sequence: CASSRRDRGGTDTQYF. CDR3 bases: TGTGCCAGCAGCCGACGGGACAGGGGGGGAACAGATACGCAGTATTTT.

The rearrangement uses TRBV19 and TRBJ2-7; 10 bases line up with TRBD1. CDR1 is LNHDA, CDR2 SQIVND, per germline (reference sequence). Losses at the gene ends were 5 bases for V and 2 bases for J; bases not matched to a gene: 21. The CDR3 is 20 residues long. This CDR3 reads CASSQIDHRGTGTGAYEQYF. The CDR3 DNA sequence: TGTGCCAGTAGTCAAATTGATCACCGCGGGACCGGGACAGGGGCCTACGAGCAGTACTTC.

The chain joins TRBV7-8 to TRBJ2-1; 9 bases are shared with TRBD1. This CDR3 region has 15 residues. With 6 bases clipped from V and 4 bases from J, the junction kept 7 bases outside the gene matches. CDR1 SGHVS and CDR2 FQNEAQ come from the germline V gene. Here the CDR3 DNA reads TGTGCCAGCAGGGACAGGGGACTCAGTTACAATGAGCAGTTCTTC. Translation gives CASRDRGLSYNEQFF.

A few counts support this clone. The rearrangement uses TRBV6-5 and TRBJ1-1, with D perhaps matching TRBD1 (5 bases). The CDR3 spans 14 residues. Trimming took 7 bases from V and 0 from J, leaving 12 bases between them. Germline-derived CDR1 and CDR2 are MNHEY and SVGAGI. This CDR3 reads CASTPGRVNTEAFF. DNA of the CDR3: TGTGCCAGCACCCCGGGCAGGGTGAACACTGAAGCTTTCTTT.

The rearrangement links TRBV5-4 to TRBJ2-7; TRBD1 is a possible D gene (6 bases). The CDR3 covers 13 residues. V was clipped by 0 bases and J by 5 bases, with 9 bases between them. Germline lookup yields CDR1 SGHNT and CDR2 YYREEE (reference sequence). This CDR3 is CASSLGDINEQYF. The CDR3 nucleotides are TGTGCCAGCAGCTTGGGGGACATTAACGAGCAGTACTTC.

V and J are TRBV5-1 and TRBJ2-7; TRBD1 agrees at 9 bases. CDR1 is SGHRS and CDR2 is YFSETQ in the germline V gene. V shed 5 bases, J shed 4 bases, and the junction held 7 bases outside the gene matches. The CDR3 contains 14 residues. The CDR3 DNA is TGCGCCAGCAGTCCCGGGACAGGGACGTACGAGCAGTACTTC. Translation gives CASSPGTGTYEQYF.

This chain joins TRBV5-4 and TRBJ2-3, with 8 bases lining up with TRBD2. Germline V lookup: CDR1 SGHNT, CDR2 YYREEE (reference sequence). This CDR3 has 15 amino acids. With V trimmed by 3 bases and J by 3 bases, 6 bases remained unmatched. This chain's CDR3 is CASSSGGGLTDTQYF. The CDR3 DNA is TGTGCCAGCAGCTCGGGCGGGGGGCTGACAGATACGCAGTATTTT.

The chain carries TRBV25-1 and TRBJ1-1; possible D gene TRBD1, 6 bases. CDR1 and CDR2 from the germline V gene are MGHDK and SYGVNS. V shed 11 bases and J shed 9 bases, with 22 bases lying between them. CDR3 length: 13 residues. The CDR3 loop is CAGADRIYRKAFF. CDR3 nucleotides: TGTGCCGGGGCAGACAGGATCTATAGAAAAGCTTTCTTT.

V gene TRBV5-4 combines with J gene TRBJ1-2, with a possible D match to TRBD1 (5 bases). The germline V and J ends were trimmed by 10 bases and 8 bases, with 15 bases remaining between them. The V gene's germline CDR1 is SGHNT and CDR2 YYREEE (reference sequence). The CDR3 totals 11 residues. The CDR3 is CASRSEGGYTF. In nucleotides, the CDR3 is TGTGCCTCTAGGTCGGAGGGGGGCTACACCTTC.

CDR3 sequence reads: CASSYSRGTGQGYTF. The CDR3 nucleotides are TGTGCCAGCAGTTACTCGCGTGGGACAGGGCAAGGCTACACCTTC. The chain couples TRBV6-5 to TRBJ1-2; 9 bases map to TRBD1. The J segment lost 8 bases and the V segment lost 0 bases, leaving 7 bases of the junction unmatched. The CDR3 totals 15 residues. Germline CDR1 reads MNHEY; CDR2 reads SVGAGI.

In regard to this clone: Distinct nucleotide sequences in the sample also encode this CDR3. The chain combines TRBV5-1 with TRBJ2-7; 11 positions agree with TRBD1. This CDR3 has 15 amino acids. Germline lookup yields CDR1 SGHRS and CDR2 YFSETQ. V was pared by 0 bases and J by 4 bases, with 3 bases of the junction left unmatched. CDR3 DNA: TGCGCCAGCAGCTTGGGGACAGGGGGCGGGTACGAGCAGTACTTC. It translates to CASSLGTGGGYEQYF.

The chain links TRBV6-6 to TRBJ2-7, with D possibly being TRBD2 (6 bases). This CDR3 contains 15 residues. V dropped 5 bases and J dropped 0 bases, with 14 bases sitting between them. From germline, CDR1 is MNHNY and CDR2 SVGAGI (reference sequence). The CDR3: CASSHGTVLSYEQYF. CDR3 bases: TGTGCCAGCAGTCACGGGACTGTACTCTCCTACGAGCAGTACTTC.

V usage is TRBV5-1 and J usage is TRBJ1-1; no reliable D call. The germline V gene has CDR1 SGHRS and CDR2 YFSETQ. Trimming removed 0 bases at V and 5 bases at J, with 5 bases between. This CDR3 comprises 12 residues. The CDR3: CASSLAETEAFF. The DNA for the CDR3 is TGCGCCAGCAGCTTGGCTGAGACTGAAGCTTTCTTT.

V gene TRBV28 combines with J gene TRBJ1-2; D gene uncertain. This CDR3 contains 14 residues. CDR1 is MDHEN, CDR2 SYDVKM, per germline. The V end lost 6 bases, the J end lost 8 bases, and 19 bases lay between the germline ends. CDR3 region: CASSLRRSSWGYTF. The CDR3 DNA reads as TGTGCCAGCAGCCTCCGGCGGAGCTCCTGGGGCTACACCTTC.

This clone was counted a few times. The V gene is TRBV6-1, the J gene TRBJ2-7; 7 bases line up with TRBD2. V lost 7 bases and J lost 7; bases outside the gene matches: 13. Germline V gene lookup returns CDR1 MNHNS and CDR2 SASEGT. This CDR3 region has 14 residues. The CDR3 DNA is TGTGCCAGCACCACGTGGGGGGGTCCGCGGGAGCAGTACTTC. Protein product: CASTTWGGPREQYF.

V and J are TRBV6-5 and TRBJ2-7; 9 positions agree with TRBD1. The CDR3 totals 14 residues. CDR1 and CDR2 from the germline V gene are MNHEY and SVGAGI. With V trimmed by 6 bases and J by 3 bases, 6 bases remained unmatched. CDR3 amino acids: CASSKQGAGYEQYF. CDR3 in DNA: TGTGCCAGCAGCAAACAGGGGGCGGGCTACGAGCAGTACTTC.

The chain employs TRBV5-4 and TRBJ2-2, with a tentative D call TRBD1 (6 bases). Trimming removed 5 bases from V and 3 bases from J, with 20 bases in between. Germline CDR1 SGHNT, CDR2 YYREEE (reference sequence). The CDR3 extends over 17 amino acids. CDR3 sequence: CASSLNREIGDTGELFF. CDR3 bases: TGTGCCAGCAGTTTGAACAGGGAAATTGGCGACACCGGGGAGCTGTTTTTT.

This chain uses TRBV28 with TRBJ1-1; 7 bases line up with TRBD1. The trim removed 6 bases at V and 2 bases at J, leaving 12 bases unmatched. This CDR3 region has 16 residues. The germline V gene encodes CDR1 MDHEN and CDR2 SYDVKM. The CDR3: CASRNSKTGRNTEAFF. CDR3 sequence (DNA): TGTGCCAGCAGAAACTCCAAGACAGGGCGCAACACTGAAGCTTTCTTT.

The DNA of the CDR3 is TGTGCCAGCAGCTATAGCGGGGGGGCCGGCACAGATACGCAGTATTTT. It yields the protein CASSYSGGAGTDTQYF. This chain uses TRBV7-6 with TRBJ2-3; 11 bases fit TRBD2. CDR3 length: 16 amino acids. Germline V gene lookup returns CDR1 SGHVS and CDR2 FNYEAQ. J was trimmed by 1 base and V by 4 bases; bases with no gene match: 4.

The chain has TRBV30 and TRBJ2-3; 7 nucleotides agree with TRBD2. Germline CDR1 and CDR2: GTSNPN and SVGIG (reference sequence). V was pared by 3 bases and J by 6 bases, with 9 bases of the junction left unmatched. The CDR3 consists of 14 residues. CDR3 sequence reads: CAWSPLGLVDTQYF. CDR3 bases: TGTGCCTGGAGCCCTCTCGGACTAGTTGATACGCAGTATTTT.

The rearrangement links TRBV5-1 to TRBJ2-4; TRBD2 matches 11 bases. CDR3 size: 17 residues. The germline V gene has CDR1 SGHRS and CDR2 YFSETQ. Trimming took 0 bases from V and 6 from J; bases not matched to a gene: 8. CDR3 loop: CASSLGVAGGRLNIQYF. The DNA of the CDR3 is TGCGCCAGCAGCTTGGGTGTAGCGGGGGGGCGGCTAAACATTCAGTACTTC.

This clone occurred a few times. The chain recombines TRBV28 with TRBJ2-7; maybe TRBD2 (5 bases). CDR1 is MDHEN, CDR2 SYDVKM, per germline. The CDR3 totals 15 residues. V lost 6 bases, J lost 0 bases, and 15 bases lay in between. CDR3 nucleotide sequence: TGTGCCAGCAGCTCGGTCTGGGAGAGCTCCTACGAGCAGTACTTC. It translates to CASSSVWESSYEQYF.